This T cell receptor (beta chain) was recovered during a study of cytomegalovirus exposure and HLA in healthy donors. Whole-study findings and limits: The dataset shows that most TCR sequences were rare, while some public TCRs occurred in many donors.

The CDR3 runs 14 residues. Germline lookup yields CDR1 KGHSH and CDR2 LQKENI. The V end lost 5 bases, the J end lost 4 bases, and 12 bases lay between the germline ends. The PCR employed 60 Vbeta primers together with 13 Jbeta primers. The method was immunoSEQ multiplex PCR; TCRdb's version includes in-frame clones alone and lacks a portion of them. The data contain roughly 170,000 clones, under 85% of them singletons. This clone turned up a few times. As yet, its antigen is unknown. Sequencing used PBMCs. J is TRBJ2-1 and V is TRBV18; D not certain. This TCR was recovered from a man between 18 and 29 years old in good health and CMV-seronegative. CDR3 nucleotides: TGTGCCAGCTCATTACCGAACGGGTACAATGAGCAGTTCTTC. Protein product: CASSLPNGYNEQFF.